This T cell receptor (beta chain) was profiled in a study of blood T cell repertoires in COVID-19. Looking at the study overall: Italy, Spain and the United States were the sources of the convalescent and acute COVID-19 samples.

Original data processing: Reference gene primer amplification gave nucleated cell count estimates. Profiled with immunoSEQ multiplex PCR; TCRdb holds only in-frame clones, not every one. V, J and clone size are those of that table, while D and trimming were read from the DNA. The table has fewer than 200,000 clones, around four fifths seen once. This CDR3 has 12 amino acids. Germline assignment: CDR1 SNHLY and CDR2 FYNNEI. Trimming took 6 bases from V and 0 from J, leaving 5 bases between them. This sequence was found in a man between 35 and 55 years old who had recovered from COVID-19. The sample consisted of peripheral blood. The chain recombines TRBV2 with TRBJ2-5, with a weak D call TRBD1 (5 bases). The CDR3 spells CASRDNQETQYF. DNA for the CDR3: TGTGCCAGCAGGGACAACCAAGAGACCCAGTACTTC. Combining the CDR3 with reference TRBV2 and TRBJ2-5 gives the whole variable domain EPEVTQTPSHQVTQMGQEVILRCVPISNHLYFYWYRQILGQKVEFLVSFYNNEISEKSEIFDDQFSVERPDGSNFTLKIRSTKLEDSAMYFCASRDNQETQYFGPGTRLLVL.